The source of this T cell receptor (beta chain) is a study of shared clonotypes between healthy human individuals. Whole-study context: The plates for each donor numbered three CD4 naive, three CD4 memory, two CD8 naive and one CD8 memory. General study results and limits: What rarefaction showed was incomplete sorted-subset sequencing despite large depth.

Only in-frame clones appear in the TCRdb table, and some are missing; sequencing was by immunoSEQ multiplex PCR. The sample gives 2.3 million or so clones, about 92% of which show up once; 0.35% to 0.45% is in the top ten. Only Caucasian adults living in Nashville, Tennessee served as donors. CD4+ cells underwent separation, giving CD45RA+ naive and CD45RA-negative memory subsets. This clone was observed once. Antigen specificity is unknown. The receptor comes from a man aged 18-30 years in good health. Some clones in this sample may be carry-over from other donors' samples. The sample consisted of naive CD4+ T cells from PBMCs. Subset defined: CD45RA+ positively selected.

The CDR3 loop reads CASSLDPGRTGANVLTF. The CDR3 nucleotides are TGTGCCAGCAGCTTAGATCCAGGGCGTACTGGGGCCAACGTCCTGACTTTC. The chain recombines TRBV11-2 with TRBJ2-6, with a tentative D call TRBD1 (5 bases). Per the germline V gene, CDR1 is SGHAT and CDR2 is FQNNGV. This CDR3 is 17 amino acids long. V lost 0 bases, J lost 2 bases, and 11 bases lay in between.